Each of the 27 T cell receptor beta chains below was sequenced from the same sample in a study of regulatory T cells in long-lasting Graves disease. Building the TCR beta libraries relied on iRepertoire HTBI primers, and CDR3 regions underwent Arm-PCR. TCRdb passed the multiplex PCR reads through MiXCR, listing each CDR3 protein once. The data hold approximately 350,000 distinct CDR3 sequences, with 12% observed a single time. Indicated time point: newly diagnosed GD, antithyroid drugs for less than 3 months. There was RNA extracted from PBMCs, and the TCR library was made from it. This same sample was also taken into another study, of T cells in Graves' hyperthyroidism and ophthalmopathy.

The sample here was peripheral blood mononuclear cells (PBMCs), taken at new diagnosis, from a patient treated with antithyroid drugs. The source of these receptors is a woman under 30 with Graves disease.

The rearrangement links TRBV6-2 or TRBV6-3 to TRBJ2-1; D is possibly TRBD2 (6 bases). From germline, CDR1 is MNHEY and CDR2 SVGEGT. The ends were cut back, 9 bases at V and 8 bases at J, with 11 bases in the middle. This CDR3 contains 11 residues. The CDR3 loop reads CASAREHEQFF. For the CDR3, the DNA is TGTGCCAGTGCACGGGAGCATGAGCAGTTCTTC.

This clonotype has a count of ten or more. The V gene is TRBV28, the J gene TRBJ1-3, with D uncertain. V lost 8 bases to trimming and J lost 5 bases, with 10 bases between them. There are 12 residues in the CDR3. The germline V gene has CDR1 MDHEN and CDR2 SYDVKM. For the CDR3, the DNA is TGTGCCAGCTCCAAAATTCGAAACACCATATATTTT. This translates into CASSKIRNTIYF.

The table lists this clonotype with many counts. The rearrangement links TRBV27 to TRBJ2-7, with 16 nucleotides matching TRBD2. Looked up from germline, CDR1 is MNHEY and CDR2 is SMNVEV (reference sequence). This CDR3 has 15 amino acids. With 5 bases clipped from V and 8 bases from J, the junction kept 6 bases outside the gene matches. The CDR3 nucleotides are TGTGCCAGCAGTCTCGGGACTAGCGGGAGGGCCAAGCAGTACTTC. It translates to CASSLGTSGRAKQYF.

This clonotype was seen repeatedly, ten times or more. V is TRBV11-2 and J is TRBJ2-5; possible D gene TRBD2, 6 bases. V was pared by 0 bases and J by 5 bases, with 16 bases between. Germline assignment: CDR1 SGHAT and CDR2 FQNNGV. The CDR3 has 16 residues. Here the CDR3 DNA reads TGTGCCAGCAGCTTAGATCTGAGGGGAGGTGAGGAGACCCAGTACTTC. Translation: CASSLDLRGGEETQYF.

Only one count was recorded for this clonotype. V and J are TRBV18 and TRBJ2-1; possible D gene TRBD2, 6 bases. Germline V gene lookup returns CDR1 KGHSH and CDR2 LQKENI. The CDR3 sequence is 14 residues long. Trimming removed 6 bases at V and 1 base at J, with 10 bases between. The CDR3 protein is CASSHGSSYNEQFF. In DNA form, the CDR3 reads TGTGCCAGCTCCCACGGGAGTTCCTACAATGAGCAGTTCTTC.

A remark on this clonotype: This may come from a read error, since a much larger clone is one base off. The chain has TRBV28 and TRBJ1-5; no clear D. This CDR3 is built from 12 residues. Between the trimmed V and J ends, which lost 2 bases and 8 bases, there was a span of 7 bases. CDR1 and CDR2 from the germline V gene are MDHEN and SYDVKM. The CDR3 here is CASSLRDKPQHF. DNA of the CDR3: TGTGCCAGCAGTTTACGGGATAAGCCCCAGCATTTT.

V and J are TRBV7-9 and TRBJ2-5; 10 bases are a match to TRBD2. Germline trimming cut 5 bases from V and 5 bases from J; bases unmatched to any gene: 8. This CDR3 is built from 15 residues. Germline-derived CDR1 and CDR2 are SEHNR and FQNEAQ (reference sequence). The CDR3 loop is CASSPPGLAWETQYF. CDR3 sequence (DNA): TGTGCCAGCAGCCCCCCGGGACTAGCGTGGGAGACCCAGTACTTC.

This clonotype was picked up many times. This chain joins TRBV6-1 and TRBJ1-2; 7 bases line up with TRBD1. The V and J ends lost 6 bases and 5 bases, in that order; junction bases with no gene match: 12. The CDR3 spans 15 residues. Germline loops: CDR1 MNHNS, CDR2 SASEGT. CDR3 loop: CASRQQFGTDYGYTF. DNA for the CDR3: TGTGCCAGCAGACAACAATTTGGGACAGATTATGGCTACACCTTC.

This clonotype has a count of ten or more. This chain connects TRBV7-2 to TRBJ2-5; D is ambiguous. Deletions cut 1 base from V and 5 bases from J, with 8 bases between. CDR1 and CDR2 from the germline V gene are SGHTA and FQGNSA. CDR3 length: 13 residues. The CDR3 nucleotides read TGTGCCAGCAGCTTAGTTGTGCTGGAGACCCAGTACTTC. Translating it yields CASSLVVLETQYF.

In this sample, this clonotype turned up many times. DNA for the CDR3: TGTGCCAGCAGTGAAGTGGGGAGGGCCCGGGGGCAGCCCCAGCATTTT. Translated: CASSEVGRARGQPQHF. The V gene is TRBV2, the J gene TRBJ1-5, with a possible D match to TRBD1 (5 bases). V was clipped by 1 base and J by 7 bases, with 17 bases between them. CDR3 length equals 16 residues. Germline V gene lookup returns CDR1 SNHLY and CDR2 FYNNEI.

This clonotype was counted between two and nine times. V is TRBV20-1 and J is TRBJ2-5; tentative D call: TRBD2 (7 bases). This CDR3 contains 11 residues. With 6 bases removed from V and 4 bases from J, the gap between germline ends came to 9 bases. Per germline, CDR1 DFQATT and CDR2 SNEGSKA (reference sequence). The CDR3 is CSAGGRETQYF. In nucleotides, the CDR3 is TGCAGTGCGGGGGGGCGAGAGACCCAGTACTTC.

This clonotype showed up many times. The chain carries TRBV11-1 and TRBJ2-5; D tentatively reads TRBD1 or TRBD2 (5 bases each). The CDR3 length is 16 residues. With 1 base removed from V and 2 bases from J, the gap between germline ends came to 14 bases. Germline V gene data show CDR1 as SGHAT and CDR2 as FQDESV (reference sequence). The CDR3 nucleotides read TGTGCCAGCAGCTTAGTGGGGCGTGGCGGGCAAGAGACCCAGTACTTC. Its protein is CASSLVGRGGQETQYF.

In this sample, this clonotype turned up many times. V is TRBV12-3 or TRBV12-4 and J is TRBJ2-5; no reliable D call. The tail of the sequence fits TRBJ2-1 better, so the J call may be wrong. CDR3 length: 12 amino acids. The CDR3 DNA sequence: TGTGCCAGCAGTCCCGTGAGCGATGAGCAGTTCTTC. It codes for CASSPVSDEQFF.

This clonotype was detected ten times or more. The V and J genes are TRBV7-2 and TRBJ2-7; TRBD1 matches at 7 bases. Trimming took 3 bases from V and 1 from J; bases not matched to a gene: 6. This CDR3 spans 15 amino acids. CDR1 SGHTA and CDR2 FQGNSA come from the germline V gene. CDR3 coding DNA: TGTGCCAGCAGCTTGTTAAGGGGGCCGTCCTACGAGCAGTACTTC. Protein sequence: CASSLLRGPSYEQYF.

In its sample, this clonotype was seen a few times. This chain links TRBV19 with TRBJ1-1; no clear D gene. V dropped 7 bases and J dropped 0 bases, with 21 bases sitting between them. The CDR3 spans 17 residues. Germline V gives CDR1 LNHDA, CDR2 SQIVND (reference sequence). The CDR3 DNA follows: TGTGCCAGTACCTCGACGGTCTCCTCGATTATGAACACTGAAGCTTTCTTT. Encoded protein: CASTSTVSSIMNTEAFF.

As regards this clonotype: The CDR3 carries no conserved terminal phenylalanine or tryptophan, so it likely arises from a read error. This chain joins TRBV27 and TRBJ2-2; possibly TRBD2 for D (5 bases). V was shortened by 5 bases and J by 5 bases, with 12 bases between the two germline ends. The germline gives CDR1 MNHEY, CDR2 SMNVEV (reference sequence). The CDR3 spans 14 residues. The CDR3 protein is CASSQLERTGELFS. In nucleotides, the CDR3 is TGTGCCAGCAGTCAACTAGAGCGAACCGGGGAGCTGTTTTCT.

There are many counts of this clonotype. The rearrangement uses TRBV20-1 and TRBJ1-1; 8 positions match TRBD1. In germline, CDR1 is DFQATT, CDR2 SNEGSKA (reference sequence). This CDR3 has 11 residues. V gave up 4 bases and J gave up 6 bases; unmatched junction bases: 1. CDR3 region: CSATRGPEAFF. The CDR3 DNA sequence: TGCAGTGCTACCAGGGGGCCTGAAGCTTTCTTT.

This clonotype was detected many times. As DNA, the CDR3 is TGTGCCAGCAGCCGGGATGGGACAGGGGAAGAATACGAGCAGTACTTC. Protein sequence: CASSRDGTGEEYEQYF. The chain uses TRBV11-2 and TRBJ2-7, with TRBD1 identical over 10 bases. The CDR3 spans 16 residues. Germline CDR1 and CDR2: SGHAT and FQNNGV. The V segment lost 5 bases and the J segment 4 bases; nucleotides outside the gene matches: 11.

The chain combines TRBV11-2 with TRBJ2-5; TRBD1 aligns across 7 bases. The germline CDR1 and CDR2 sequences are SGHAT and FQNNGV. CDR3 length: 17 amino acids. V was clipped by 1 base and J by 3 bases; unmatched bases: 11. The CDR3 here is CASSLAGQLYWEETQYF. The CDR3 nucleotides read TGTGCCAGCAGCTTAGCGGGACAGCTATATTGGGAAGAGACCCAGTACTTC.

The chain joins TRBV13 to TRBJ1-6; D unclear. The germline gives CDR1 PRHDT, CDR2 FYEKMQ (reference sequence). The CDR3 totals 17 residues. Trimming left V 5 bases short and J 3 bases short, with 17 bases between. The CDR3 sequence: CASSRGGAAFYNSPLHF. CDR3 sequence (DNA): TGTGCCAGCAGCCGGGGTGGAGCGGCCTTCTATAATTCACCCCTCCACTTT.

The V gene is TRBV14, the J gene TRBJ2-3; TRBD2 matches at 10 bases. Germline lookup yields CDR1 SGHDN and CDR2 FVKESK. V was pared by 4 bases and J by 5 bases, with 12 bases of the junction left unmatched. The CDR3 extends over 17 amino acids. CDR3 coding DNA: TGTGCCAGCAGCCTTCGACGAGCGGGGGGGCCTGGAGATACGCAGTATTTT. It specifies CASSLRRAGGPGDTQYF.

This chain links TRBV7-9 with TRBJ1-2; a weak D match, TRBD1 (5 bases). CDR3 length: 12 amino acids. Trimming left V 3 bases short and J 8 bases short, with 10 bases between. In germline, CDR1 is SEHNR, CDR2 FQNEAQ (reference sequence). CDR3 sequence reads: CASSFGQEGYTF. The CDR3 DNA sequence: TGTGCCAGCAGCTTCGGACAAGAAGGCTACACCTTC.

This clonotype came up many times. The V gene is TRBV20-1, the J gene TRBJ1-6; the D gene is possibly TRBD1 (5 bases). Trimming removed 3 bases from V and 5 bases from J, with 11 bases in between. The CDR3 totals 14 residues. Germline lookup yields CDR1 DFQATT and CDR2 SNEGSKA (reference sequence). Here the CDR3 DNA reads TGCAGTGCTAGCCGGGACGGTAATAATTCACCCCTCCACTTT. This encodes CSASRDGNNSPLHF.

This clonotype showed up many times. The chain links TRBV20-1 to TRBJ1-5; 7 nucleotides align to TRBD1. The germline V gene has CDR1 DFQATT and CDR2 SNEGSKA (reference sequence). The CDR3 contains 14 residues. The junction had 7 bases not matched to a gene; V was cut back by 6 bases and J by 2 bases. The CDR3 DNA follows: TGCAGTGCCGGGACAGCGGACCGCAATCAGCCCCAGCATTTT. Its protein is CSAGTADRNQPQHF.

This clonotype was seen many times. The gene calls are TRBV20-1 and TRBJ2-7; 7 positions match TRBD2. There are 13 residues in the CDR3. V dropped 3 bases and J dropped 0; count of bases not matched to a gene: 2. The germline CDR1 and CDR2 sequences are DFQATT and SNEGSKA (reference sequence). CDR3 nucleotides: TGCAGTGCTAGCGGGGGGAGCTCCTACGAGCAGTACGTC. As protein: CSASGGSSYEQYV.

This clonotype was seen only a few times. The J gene is TRBJ1-2, the V gene TRBV15; D possibly corresponds to TRBD1 (5 bases). The CDR3 consists of 13 residues. Deletions cut 1 base from V and 4 bases from J, with 7 bases between. Germline CDR1 and CDR2: LNHNV and YYDKDF (reference sequence). The CDR3 spells CATSRGGVYGYTF. Here the CDR3 DNA reads TGTGCCACCAGCAGAGGAGGGGTCTATGGCTACACCTTC. Together with reference TRBV15 and TRBJ1-2, the CDR3 gives the full variable domain: DAMVIQNPRYQVTQFGKPVTLSCSQTLNHNVMYWYQQKSSQAPKLLFHYYDKDFNNEADTPDNFQSRRPNTSFCFLDIRSPGLGDTAMYLCATSRGGVYGYTFGSGTRLTVV.

This clonotype was counted ten times or more. V and J are TRBV6-2 or TRBV6-3 and TRBJ2-2; D is uncertain. V was pared by 2 bases and J by 0 bases, with 13 bases between. Germline CDR1 reads MNHEY; CDR2 reads SVGEGT. This CDR3 has 17 residues. CDR3 amino acids: CASSYGQHYANTGELFF. In DNA, the CDR3 is TGTGCCAGCAGTTACGGGCAGCACTACGCGAACACCGGGGAGCTGTTTTTT.